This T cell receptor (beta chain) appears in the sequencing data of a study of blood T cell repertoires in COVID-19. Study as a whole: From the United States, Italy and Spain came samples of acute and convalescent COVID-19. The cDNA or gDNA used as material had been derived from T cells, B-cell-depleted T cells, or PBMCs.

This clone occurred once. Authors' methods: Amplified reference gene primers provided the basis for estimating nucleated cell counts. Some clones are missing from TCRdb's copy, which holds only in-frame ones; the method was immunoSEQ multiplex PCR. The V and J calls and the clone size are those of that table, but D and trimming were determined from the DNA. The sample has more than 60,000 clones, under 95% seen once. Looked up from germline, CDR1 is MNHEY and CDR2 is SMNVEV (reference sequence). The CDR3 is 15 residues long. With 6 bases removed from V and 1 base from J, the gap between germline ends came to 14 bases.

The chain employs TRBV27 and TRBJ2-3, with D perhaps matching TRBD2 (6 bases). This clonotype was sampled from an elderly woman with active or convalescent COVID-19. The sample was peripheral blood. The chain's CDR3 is CASSPRRGGTDTQYF. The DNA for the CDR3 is TGTGCCAGCAGCCCTCGGCGGGGAGGCACAGATACGCAGTATTTT.